This TCR beta chain was profiled in a study of CD8 T cells in Susac syndrome. TCR beta sequencing covered blood CD8+ and CD4+ T cells. Relapsing-remitting disease, either stable or active, was present in the treatment-naive patients who were the multiple sclerosis controls. Negative isolation yielded CD4+ and CD8+ T cells, and FACS enriched TEMRA cells. The CDR3 has 15 residues. The germline V gene has CDR1 SGHRS and CDR2 YFSETQ. V lost 4 bases, J lost 6 bases, and 7 bases stayed unmatched. The authors reverse transcribed roughly 0.5 to 1 ug RNA with random hexamers. The method of amplification for TCR beta CDR3 was immunoSEQ multiplex PCR, covering 54 Vbeta and 13 Jbeta. MiXCR, applied by TCRdb to the immunoSEQ multiplex PCR reads, yields one record per CDR3 protein. The data contain approximately 230,000 distinct CDR3 sequences, about 93% of them singletons.

The sequence came from a human donor with multiple sclerosis. The V and J genes are TRBV5-1 and TRBJ2-1, with 10 bases that match TRBD1. The specimen was CD4+ T cells from PBMCs. Here the CDR3 DNA reads TGCGCCAGCAGCGCGGGACAGGGGAAGGGCAATGAGCAGTTCTTC. Protein sequence: CASSAGQGKGNEQFF.